The 28 T cell receptor beta chains below all came from one sample that was sequenced in a study of blood T cell repertoires in COVID-19. Generated by immunoSEQ multiplex PCR, the TCRdb table keeps only in-frame clones and is missing some. The sample includes 150,000 or so clones, approximately 80% of them seen just once. Sequenced: peripheral blood. These receptors all stem from a woman of 80 years or more with active or convalescent COVID-19.

For this clone: At one end the junction does not follow the germline gene, possibly because of a read error. The chain joins TRBV6-6 to TRBJ2-7, with 7 nucleotides matching TRBD1. The CDR3 is 11 amino acids. Germline V CDR1 and CDR2: MNHNY, SVGAGI (reference sequence). The CDR3 DNA sequence: TGTGCCAGCAGTGACGACAGGGATTACCACTTC. Its translation: CASSDDRDYHF.

This clone was observed a few times. As DNA, the CDR3 is TGCGCCAGCAGCTTGGCCTCGCGGAATGAGCAGTTCTTC. Its protein product is CASSLASRNEQFF. This chain joins TRBV5-1 and TRBJ2-1; D is uncertain. V was pared by 0 bases and J by 7 bases, with 8 bases between. The CDR3 runs to 13 residues. Per the germline V gene, CDR1 is SGHRS and CDR2 is YFSETQ.

The rearrangement links TRBV5-1 to TRBJ2-5; 10 positions agree with TRBD2. CDR3 length: 16 amino acids. V dropped 4 bases and J dropped 7; count of bases not matched to a gene: 13. CDR1 and CDR2 from the germline V gene are SGHRS and YFSETQ. DNA for the CDR3: TGCGCCAGCAGCGAACAACCTAGCGGGGGAGAAGGGACCCAGTACTTC. This encodes CASSEQPSGGEGTQYF.

The chain is built from TRBV29-1 and TRBJ1-1, with a tentative D call TRBD1 (6 bases). Trimming stripped 7 bases from V and 11 bases from J, with 17 bases between. Germline-derived CDR1 and CDR2 are SQVTM and ANQGSEA. The CDR3 is 11 amino acids. CDR3 region: CSAATGTRAFF. The CDR3 DNA is TGCAGCGCTGCCACGGGGACAAGGGCTTTCTTT. Supplemented by reference TRBV29-1 and TRBJ1-1, the full variable domain reads SAVISQKPSRDICQRGTSLTIQCQVDSQVTMMFWYRQQPGQSLTLIATANQGSEATYESGFVIDKFPISRPNLTFSTLTVSNMSPEDSSIYLCSAATGTRAFFGQGTRLTVV.

J is TRBJ1-4 and V is TRBV24-1; D is unclear. The germline V and J ends were trimmed by 3 bases and 8 bases, with 6 bases remaining between them. This CDR3 spans 12 amino acids. CDR1 and CDR2 (germline): KGHDR, SFDVKD. The CDR3 loop is CATSDPGEKLFF. In DNA form, the CDR3 reads TGTGCCACCAGTGATCCAGGAGAAAAACTGTTTTTT.

The V gene is TRBV7-3, the J gene TRBJ2-7; no clear D gene. The V gene lost 5 bases and the J gene lost 6 bases, with 11 bases spanning the gap. There are 12 residues in the CDR3. Germline-derived CDR1 and CDR2 are SGHTA and FQGTGA. CDR3 in DNA: TGTGCCAGCAGCCTCAATGGCCGCGAGCAGTACTTC. It encodes CASSLNGREQYF. Filled out from reference TRBV7-3 and TRBJ2-7, the complete variable domain reads GAGVSQTPSNKVTEKGKYVELRCDPISGHTALYWYRQSLGQGPEFLIYFQGTGAADDSGLPNDRFFAVRPEGSVSTLKIQRTERGDSAVYLCASSLNGREQYFGPGTRLTVT.

The CDR3, as DNA: TGTGCCAGCAGCCAAGCCCTCCGCGGTAGCGGGGGGCCTATAGATACGCAGTATTTT. As protein: CASSQALRGSGGPIDTQYF. V gene TRBV4-2 combines with J gene TRBJ2-3; TRBD2 aligns across 10 bases. V dropped 1 base and J dropped 5; count of bases not matched to a gene: 15. CDR1 and CDR2 (germline): LGHNA, YNFKEQ. The CDR3 loop spans 19 amino acids.

The V and J genes are TRBV20-1 and TRBJ1-2; no firm D call. The V end lost 3 bases, the J end lost 6 bases, and 8 bases lay between the germline ends. Germline CDR1 and CDR2: DFQATT and SNEGSKA (reference sequence). The CDR3 covers 11 residues. In DNA form, the CDR3 reads TGCAGTGCTAGTGCCGGGAATGGCTACACCTTC. This codes for CSASAGNGYTF.

The chain is built from TRBV4-2 and TRBJ1-1; 8 bases map to TRBD1. The J segment lost 4 bases and the V segment lost 2 bases, leaving 9 bases of the junction unmatched. The length of the CDR3 is 16 residues. Germline assignment: CDR1 LGHNA and CDR2 YNFKEQ. This CDR3 is CASSQPVDRGVTEAFF. The CDR3 DNA reads TGTGCCAGCAGCCAACCCGTAGACAGGGGAGTCACTGAAGCTTTCTTT.

V gene TRBV11-3 combines with J gene TRBJ2-7; 7 bases are a match to TRBD1. Looked up from germline, CDR1 is SGHNT and CDR2 is YENEEA. The CDR3 extends over 12 amino acids. Unmatched junction bases numbered 4, after V lost 5 bases and J lost 6 bases. The CDR3 DNA reads TGTGCCAGCAGCCGAGCAGGGGGCGAGCAGTACTTC. Its protein is CASSRAGGEQYF.

This chain links TRBV6-5 with TRBJ2-2; D might be TRBD2 (6 bases). The CDR3 runs to 16 residues. V was cut by 4 bases and J by 6 bases, with 18 bases left in between. The germline V gene has CDR1 MNHEY and CDR2 SVGAGI. CDR3 bases: TGTGCCAGCAGTTCGCTTCTGGCGGGGCGACCCGGGGAGCTGTTTTTT. It translates to CASSSLLAGRPGELFF.

In its sample, this clone was seen a few times. The chain employs TRBV7-6 and TRBJ1-1; D gene ambiguous. V was pared by 3 bases and J by 2 bases, with 10 bases between. CDR1 and CDR2 from the germline V gene are SGHVS and FNYEAQ. The CDR3 has 14 residues. The CDR3 sequence: CASSLLAGNTEAFF. Written as DNA, the CDR3 is TGTGCCAGCAGCTTGCTCGCGGGTAACACTGAAGCTTTCTTT.

The chain has TRBV5-1 and TRBJ1-2, with D possibly matching TRBD1 (5 bases). CDR3 length equals 13 residues. Trimming took 4 bases from V and 2 from J, leaving 9 bases between them. Germline lookup yields CDR1 SGHRS and CDR2 YFSETQ. The CDR3 nucleotides read TGCGCCAGCAGCATCGACAGCAACTATGGCTACACCTTC. This sequence encodes CASSIDSNYGYTF.

This chain joins TRBV19 and TRBJ1-4; the D gene is possibly TRBD1 (5 bases). This CDR3 has 14 amino acids. The germline gives CDR1 LNHDA, CDR2 SQIVND (reference sequence). V gave up 5 bases and J gave up 0 bases, with 7 bases separating them. CDR3 loop: CASSPQATNEKLFF. In nucleotides, the CDR3 is TGTGCCAGTAGTCCACAGGCAACTAATGAAAAACTGTTTTTT.

V is TRBV5-1 and J is TRBJ1-2; 7 bases line up with TRBD1. V trimming: 4 bases; J trimming: 4 bases; junction bases outside the gene matches: 10. Germline CDR1 and CDR2: SGHRS and YFSETQ. This CDR3 comprises 15 residues. The chain's CDR3 is CASSANPGTAYGYTF. CDR3 in DNA: TGCGCCAGCAGCGCTAATCCCGGGACAGCCTATGGCTACACCTTC.

The chain carries TRBV28 and TRBJ2-3; 8 nucleotides align to TRBD2. J was trimmed by 0 bases and V by 4 bases; bases with no gene match: 12. This CDR3 region has 18 residues. Looked up from germline, CDR1 is MDHEN and CDR2 is SYDVKM. The CDR3 DNA reads as TGTGCCAGCAGTTCATATCGGGGGGGCGGCCCTAGCACAGATACGCAGTATTTT. Translated: CASSSYRGGGPSTDTQYF.

This chain uses TRBV28 with TRBJ1-3; perhaps TRBD1 as D (5 bases). Germline-derived CDR1 and CDR2 are MDHEN and SYDVKM. The germline V and J ends were trimmed by 6 bases and 0 bases, with 12 bases remaining between them. CDR3 length: 15 residues. CDR3 in DNA: TGTGCCAGCAGACCTCAGGGCTACTCTGGAAACACCATATATTTT. Protein: CASRPQGYSGNTIYF.

This clone was observed a few times. The rearrangement links TRBV27 to TRBJ1-2, with a possible D match to TRBD1 (6 bases). The CDR3 has 15 residues. Germline lookup yields CDR1 MNHEY and CDR2 SMNVEV (reference sequence). The V and J ends lost 5 bases and 4 bases respectively, with 17 bases between them. The CDR3 bases are TGTGCCAGCAGTCCACGACAGGTCCTGGGCTATGGCTACACCTTC. Amino acids: CASSPRQVLGYGYTF.

The chain is built from TRBV5-6 and TRBJ1-6; a possible D gene is TRBD1 (5 bases). The V gene's germline CDR1 is SGHDT and CDR2 YYEEEE. Trimming took 4 bases from V and 3 from J, leaving 14 bases between them. The CDR3 has 16 amino acids. CDR3 in amino acids: CASSAAGQGYNSPLHF. DNA for the CDR3: TGTGCCAGCAGCGCGGCCGGGCAGGGCTATAATTCACCCCTCCACTTT.

V gene TRBV3-1 (or the pseudogene TRBV3-2) combines with J gene TRBJ2-1, with 7 nucleotides matching TRBD1. Germline V gives CDR1 LGHDT, CDR2 YNNKEL (reference sequence). CDR3 length: 13 residues. V trimming: 2 bases; J trimming: 6 bases; junction bases outside the gene matches: 1. This chain's CDR3 is CASSQNRGNEQFF. The DNA of the CDR3 is TGTGCCAGCAGCCAAAACAGGGGCAATGAGCAGTTCTTC.

The sample holds a few counts of this clone. V usage is TRBV7-2 and J usage is TRBJ1-4; 9 positions agree with TRBD1. This CDR3 has 14 amino acids. CDR1 is SGHTA, CDR2 FQGNSA, per germline. J was trimmed by 8 bases and V by 6 bases; bases with no gene match: 7. This chain's CDR3 is CASRPTGGNEKLFF. The CDR3 nucleotides are TGTGCCAGCAGACCGACAGGGGGTAACGAAAAACTGTTTTTT.

This chain links TRBV27 with TRBJ2-3, with TRBD2 identical over 8 bases. The CDR3 has 18 residues. The junction had 14 bases not matched to a gene; V was cut back by 6 bases and J by 0 bases. From germline, CDR1 is MNHEY and CDR2 SMNVEV (reference sequence). CDR3 nucleotide sequence: TGTGCCAGCAGGGGGGTAGCGGGGAATGTCCACAGCACAGATACGCAGTATTTT. Translated, it gives CASRGVAGNVHSTDTQYF.

This clone was seen only a few times. The chain couples TRBV20-1 to TRBJ1-1; 7 bases match TRBD1. This CDR3 is built from 13 residues. Per germline, CDR1 DFQATT and CDR2 SNEGSKA (reference sequence). After removal of 3 bases from V and 12 bases from J, the junction contained 13 bases not matched to a gene. The CDR3 here is CSASASQGFFSFF. Written as DNA, the CDR3 is TGCAGTGCTAGTGCTTCACAGGGGTTTTTTTCTTTCTTT.

This clone was found a few times. DNA of the CDR3: TGCGCCAGCAGCTTGGGAGGACAGGGTTATCGAGAGACCCAGTACTTC. Amino acids: CASSLGGQGYRETQYF. V gene TRBV5-1 combines with J gene TRBJ2-5, with 8 bases identical to TRBD1. The CDR3 sequence is 16 residues long. V was clipped by 0 bases and J by 4 bases; unmatched bases: 8. CDR1 and CDR2 (germline): SGHRS, YFSETQ.

V is TRBV11-2 and J is TRBJ1-2, with no clear D. CDR3 size: 14 residues. Germline CDR1 is SGHAT and CDR2 is FQNNGV. Trimming shortened V by 1 base and J by 7 bases, and 13 bases separated the two germline ends. The CDR3 bases are TGTGCCAGCAGCTTAGCCCGGGGATTGGCTGGCTACACCTTC. As protein: CASSLARGLAGYTF.

This chain connects TRBV12-3 or TRBV12-4 to TRBJ2-3; D remains unclear. This CDR3 is 11 amino acids long. Trimming left V 3 bases short and J 6 bases short, with 4 bases between. CDR3 bases: TGTGCCAGCAGTTTGGGCGATACGCAGTATTTT. This translates into CASSLGDTQYF.

V usage is TRBV20-1 and J usage is TRBJ2-7, with TRBD1 as a possible D gene (6 bases). CDR1 and CDR2 (germline): DFQATT, SNEGSKA (reference sequence). Trimming left V 5 bases short and J 3 bases short, with 8 bases between. The CDR3 contains 11 residues. This CDR3 reads CSALDSYEQYF. In nucleotides, the CDR3 is TGCAGTGCTTTGGACAGCTACGAGCAGTACTTC.

The chain recombines TRBV19 with TRBJ2-3, with a tentative D call TRBD2 (6 bases). V lost 5 bases to trimming and J lost 0 bases, with 15 bases between them. The CDR3 has 16 residues. CDR1 LNHDA and CDR2 SQIVND come from the germline V gene (reference sequence). The CDR3 spells CASSSGSGTSTDTQYF. The CDR3 DNA follows: TGTGCCAGTAGTTCCGGTTCAGGGACTAGCACAGATACGCAGTATTTT.